This is a list of T cell receptor beta chains from one sample in a study of regulatory dendritic cells for organ transplantation. Assay: immunoSEQ multiplex PCR; the TCRdb copy retains only in-frame clones and omits some. The sample holds 29,000 or so clones, almost 80% seen once. The sequencing sample was made of memory CD4+ T cells from blood. These TCRs come from a human donor in good health. The CDR3 runs from the conserved cysteine through the conserved F or W. Fields, in order: D gene, clone size, V gene, J gene, CDR3 protein, CDR3 DNA. The D gene is left open where the match is weak. Clone sizes are given selectively: once, few, many, or a class where the clone is expanded.

.,.,TRBV30,TRBJ1-4,CAWSRGDEKLFF,TGTGCCTGGTCCCGGGGGGATGAAAAACTGTTTTTT
TRBD1,.,TRBV12-5,TRBJ1-6,CASGLVLDRVNSPLHF,TGTGCTAGTGGTTTGGTGCTGGACAGGGTTAATTCACCCCTCCACTTT
.,few,TRBV18,TRBJ1-6,CASSVTGTGSNSPLHF,TGTGCCAGCTCAGTGACGGGCACAGGGAGCAATTCACCCCTCCACTTT
TRBD2,.,TRBV19,TRBJ2-5,CASSPLAGGRQTQYF,TGTGCCAGTAGTCCGCTAGCGGGAGGAAGACAGACCCAGTACTTC
TRBD2,.,TRBV5-8,TRBJ2-3,CASSPGTSGRALRTQYF,TGTGCCAGCAGCCCTGGGACTAGCGGGAGGGCCTTGCGTACGCAGTATTTT
.,.,TRBV5-4,TRBJ2-7,CASSLGREQYF,TGTGCCAGCAGCTTGGGGCGCGAGCAGTACTTC
.,once,TRBV28,TRBJ2-7,CATREFQSWQFSYEQYF,TGTGCCACCCGTGAGTTTCAAAGTTGGCAATTTTCCTACGAGCAGTACTTC
.,.,TRBV20-1,TRBJ2-5,CSASGEETQYF,TGCAGTGCTAGTGGGGAGGAGACCCAGTACTTC
TRBD2,.,TRBV4-1,TRBJ2-7,CASSQEPRTSGFYEQYF,TGCGCCAGCAGCCAAGAGCCTAGGACTAGCGGGTTTTACGAGCAGTACTTC
.,.,TRBV5-6,TRBJ1-1,CASSLRGLNTEAFF,TGTGCCAGCAGCTTGAGGGGTTTGAATACTGAAGCTTTCTTT
TRBD1,few,TRBV18,TRBJ2-7,CASSPTGTGNYEQYF,TGTGCCAGCTCACCCACCGGGACAGGGAATTACGAGCAGTACTTC
TRBD1,.,TRBV28,TRBJ1-2,CASSWGGQRTGGYTF,TGTGCCAGCAGTTGGGGGGGACAGCGGACGGGTGGCTACACCTTC
.,few,TRBV30,TRBJ1-1,CASKRGNTEAFF,TGTGCCTCGAAGAGAGGGAACACTGAAGCTTTCTTT
.,.,TRBV5-1,TRBJ2-1,CASSVTRNEQFF,TGCGCCAGCAGCGTAACTAGAAACGAGCAGTTCTTC
.,.,TRBV15,TRBJ2-5,CATSSELGLVTQYF,TGTGCCACCAGCAGTGAGTTGGGACTTGTGACCCAGTACTTC
.,.,TRBV19,TRBJ1-2,CASSAQGSGGYGYTF,TGTGCCAGTAGTGCTCAGGGAAGTGGTGGCTATGGCTACACCTTC
.,.,TRBV9,TRBJ2-7,CASSVDLAAPTYEQYF,TGTGCCAGCAGCGTAGATTTGGCGGCACCAACCTACGAGCAGTACTTC
.,few,TRBV6-5,TRBJ2-4,CASSYSIREGDIQYF,TGTGCCAGCAGTTACTCGATCAGGGAGGGGGACATTCAGTACTTC
.,.,TRBV28,TRBJ2-7,CASSFSRTSPEQYF,TGTGCCAGCAGTTTTTCCAGGACAAGTCCGGAGCAGTACTTC
TRBD1,.,TRBV7-2,TRBJ2-5,CASSLAGTAQETQYF,TGTGCCAGCAGCTTAGCAGGGACAGCCCAAGAGACCCAGTACTTC
.,.,TRBV19,TRBJ1-4,CASSIWLGKLFF,TGTGCCAGTAGTATATGGTTGGGAAAACTGTTTTTT
.,.,TRBV6-5,TRBJ1-1,CATGWTEAFF,TGTGCCACCGGGTGGACTGAAGCTTTCTTT
TRBD1,.,TRBV27,TRBJ2-1,CASSLGTGVDEQFF,TGTGCCAGCAGTCTCGGGACAGGGGTTGATGAGCAGTTCTTC
TRBD1,medium-sized,TRBV19,TRBJ1-1,CASRTGAGSGTEAFF,TGTGCCAGTAGGACAGGGGCCGGGTCCGGCACTGAAGCTTTCTTT
.,.,TRBV5-4,TRBJ1-2,CASSFSGIGGYTF,TGTGCCAGCAGTTTTTCGGGGATTGGTGGCTACACCTTC
.,.,TRBV15,TRBJ2-6,CATSRAGSGANVLTF,TGTGCCACCAGCAGAGCGGGTTCCGGGGCCAACGTCCTGACTTTC
TRBD2,.,TRBV28,TRBJ2-2,CASSLSGRANTGELFF,TGTGCCAGCAGCCTCAGCGGGAGGGCGAACACCGGGGAGCTGTTTTTT
.,.,TRBV2,TRBJ1-2,CASNPGPSNYGYTF,TGTGCCAGCAACCCAGGACCGTCCAACTATGGCTACACCTTC
TRBD2,.,TRBV6-4,TRBJ2-2,CASSVRGDTGELFF,TGTGCCAGCAGTGTTCGGGGGGACACCGGGGAGCTGTTTTTT
.,.,TRBV6-6,TRBJ2-7,CASSYAGYEQYF,TGTGCCAGCAGTTACGCCGGCTACGAGCAGTACTTC
TRBD1,.,TRBV9,TRBJ1-2,CASYRGSTGYTF,TGTGCCAGCTACAGGGGTAGCACTGGCTACACCTTC
.,.,TRBV5-1,TRBJ2-3,CASSRRLATDTQYF,TGCGCCAGCAGCCGAAGACTGGCCACAGATACGCAGTATTTT
.,.,TRBV6-5,TRBJ2-1,CASRDSPMGEQFF,TGTGCCAGCAGAGACTCACCCATGGGTGAGCAGTTCTTC
.,.,TRBV28,TRBJ1-4,CASGGQGIEKLFF,TGTGCCAGCGGCGGGCAGGGGATTGAAAAACTGTTTTTT
.,.,TRBV7-2,TRBJ2-1,CASSLVPRGGGSYNEQFF,TGTGCCAGCAGCTTAGTCCCCAGGGGGGGTGGCTCCTACAATGAGCAGTTCTTC
TRBD1,few,TRBV6-4,TRBJ1-1,CASRPTGTGNTEAFF,TGTGCCAGCAGACCTACCGGGACAGGCAACACTGAAGCTTTCTTT
TRBD2,.,TRBV6-1,TRBJ2-5,CASSDGGSIETQYF,TGTGCCAGCAGTGATGGCGGGAGCATTGAGACCCAGTACTTC
.,.,TRBV30,TRBJ2-3,CAWSVGARVTDTQYF,TGTGCCTGGAGTGTAGGGGCACGGGTCACAGATACGCAGTATTTT
.,.,TRBV7-2,TRBJ2-7,CASSLDGDSSYEQYF,TGTGCCAGCAGCTTAGATGGGGACTCATCCTACGAGCAGTACTTC
.,.,TRBV6-6,TRBJ1-2,CASSLEGGKGYGYTF,TGTGCCAGCAGTTTAGAGGGAGGTAAAGGCTATGGCTACACCTTC
.,.,TRBV7-2,TRBJ1-5,CASSFSQNQPQHF,TGTGCCAGCAGCTTCTCGCAAAATCAGCCCCAGCATTTT
.,.,TRBV9,TRBJ1-4,CASSPTGREKLFF,TGTGCCAGCAGCCCGACAGGTCGAGAAAAACTGTTTTTT
.,.,TRBV4-1,TRBJ2-7,CASSQWGAENEQYF,TGCGCCAGCAGCCAATGGGGGGCAGAGAACGAGCAGTACTTC
TRBD2,.,TRBV2,TRBJ2-3,CASSTGGDPYTDTQYF,TGTGCCAGCTCAACGGGGGGGGACCCTTACACAGATACGCAGTATTTT
.,.,TRBV9,TRBJ1-4,CASSVVCDMEEKLFF,TGTGCCAGCAGCGTAGTTTGTGATATGGAGGAAAAACTGTTTTTT
.,.,TRBV19,TRBJ1-4,CASSIRGRVEGEKLFF,TGTGCCAGTAGTATTCGGGGACGGGTGGAGGGAGAAAAACTGTTTTTT
TRBD2,.,TRBV15,TRBJ2-3,CATKKSGTEGSADTQYF,TGTGCCACCAAAAAAAGCGGGACGGAAGGAAGCGCAGATACGCAGTATTTT
.,.,TRBV4-1,TRBJ2-1,CASSHTGQSRYNEQFF,TGCGCCAGCAGCCATACCGGACAGTCGAGATACAATGAGCAGTTCTTC